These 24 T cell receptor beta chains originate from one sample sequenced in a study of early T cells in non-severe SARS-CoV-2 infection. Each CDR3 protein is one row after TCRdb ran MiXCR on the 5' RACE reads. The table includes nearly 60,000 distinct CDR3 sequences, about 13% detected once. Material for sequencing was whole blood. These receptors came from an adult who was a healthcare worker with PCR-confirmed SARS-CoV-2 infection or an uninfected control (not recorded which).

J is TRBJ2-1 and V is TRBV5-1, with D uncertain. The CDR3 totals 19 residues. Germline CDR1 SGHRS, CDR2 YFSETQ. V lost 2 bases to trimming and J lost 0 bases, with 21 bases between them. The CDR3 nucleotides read TGCGCCAGCAGCTTTGGTTTAGGGCGAGGACGGAGCTCCTACAATGAGCAGTTCTTC. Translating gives CASSFGLGRGRSSYNEQFF.

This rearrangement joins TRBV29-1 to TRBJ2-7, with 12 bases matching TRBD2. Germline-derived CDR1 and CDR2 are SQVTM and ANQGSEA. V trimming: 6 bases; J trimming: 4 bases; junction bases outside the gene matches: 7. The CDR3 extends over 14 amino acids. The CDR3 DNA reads TGCAGCGTCGAACAACTAGCGGGAGGTTACGAGCAGTACTTC. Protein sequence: CSVEQLAGGYEQYF.

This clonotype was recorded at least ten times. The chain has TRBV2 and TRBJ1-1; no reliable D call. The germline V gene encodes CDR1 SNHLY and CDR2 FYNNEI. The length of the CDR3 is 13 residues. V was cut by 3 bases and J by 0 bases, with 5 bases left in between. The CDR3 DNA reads TGTGCCAGCAGTGACAGAGTGAACACTGAAGCTTTCTTT. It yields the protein CASSDRVNTEAFF. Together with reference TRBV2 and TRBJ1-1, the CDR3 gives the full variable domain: EPEVTQTPSHQVTQMGQEVILRCVPISNHLYFYWYRQILGQKVEFLVSFYNNEISEKSEIFDDQFSVERPDGSNFTLKIRSTKLEDSAMYFCASSDRVNTEAFFGQGTRLTVV.

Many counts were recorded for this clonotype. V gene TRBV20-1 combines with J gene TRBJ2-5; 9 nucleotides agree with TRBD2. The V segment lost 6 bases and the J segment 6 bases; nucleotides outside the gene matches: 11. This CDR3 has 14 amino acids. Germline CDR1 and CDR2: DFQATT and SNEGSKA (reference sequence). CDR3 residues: CSARGLAGVKTQYF. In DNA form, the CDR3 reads TGCAGTGCCCGGGGATTAGCGGGAGTAAAGACCCAGTACTTC.

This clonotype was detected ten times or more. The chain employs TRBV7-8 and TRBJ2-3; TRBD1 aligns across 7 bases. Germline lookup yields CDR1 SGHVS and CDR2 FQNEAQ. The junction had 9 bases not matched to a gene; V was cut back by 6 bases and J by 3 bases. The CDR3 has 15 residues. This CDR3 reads CASREWDRRTDTQYF. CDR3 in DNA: TGTGCCAGCAGAGAGTGGGACAGAAGGACAGATACGCAGTATTTT. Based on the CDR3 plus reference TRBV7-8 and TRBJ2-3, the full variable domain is GAGVSQSPRYKVAKRGQDVALRCDPISGHVSLFWYQQALGQGPEFLTYFQNEAQLDKSGLPSDRFFAERPEGSVSTLKIQRTQQEDSAVYLCASREWDRRTDTQYFGPGTRLTVL.

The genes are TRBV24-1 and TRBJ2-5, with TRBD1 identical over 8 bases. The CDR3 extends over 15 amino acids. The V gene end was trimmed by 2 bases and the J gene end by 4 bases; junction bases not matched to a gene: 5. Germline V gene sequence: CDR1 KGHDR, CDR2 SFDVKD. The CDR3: CATSDSGTGRETQYF. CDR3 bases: TGTGCCACCAGTGATTCCGGGACAGGTCGAGAGACCCAGTACTTC.

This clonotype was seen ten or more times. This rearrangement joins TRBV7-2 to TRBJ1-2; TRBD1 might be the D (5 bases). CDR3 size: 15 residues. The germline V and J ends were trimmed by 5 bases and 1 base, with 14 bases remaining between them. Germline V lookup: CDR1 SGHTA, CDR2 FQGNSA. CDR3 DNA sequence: TGTGCCAGCAGCCCCTCTACGGGGCGTAACTATGGCTACACCTTC. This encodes CASSPSTGRNYGYTF.

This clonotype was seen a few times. The CDR3: CASSLKALPGANVLTF. CDR3 bases: TGTGCCAGCAGTTTGAAAGCCCTTCCTGGGGCCAACGTCCTGACTTTC. The chain joins TRBV28 to TRBJ2-6; no clear D gene. The CDR3 loop spans 16 amino acids. Germline V gene data show CDR1 as MDHEN and CDR2 as SYDVKM. V lost 3 bases and J 2 bases, leaving 11 bases between the germline ends. Using reference TRBV28 and TRBJ2-6 for the parts outside the CDR3, the full variable domain is DVKVTQSSRYLVKRTGEKVFLECVQDMDHENMFWYRQDPGLGLRLIYFSYDVKMKEKGDIPEGYSVSREKKERFSLILESASTNQTSMYLCASSLKALPGANVLTFGAGSRLTVL.

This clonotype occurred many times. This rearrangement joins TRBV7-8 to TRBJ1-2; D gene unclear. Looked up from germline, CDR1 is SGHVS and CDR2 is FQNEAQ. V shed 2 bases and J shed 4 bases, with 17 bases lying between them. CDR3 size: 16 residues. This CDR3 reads CASSLWHSTLGYGYTF. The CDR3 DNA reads TGTGCCAGCAGCTTATGGCATTCCACGCTCGGCTATGGCTACACCTTC.

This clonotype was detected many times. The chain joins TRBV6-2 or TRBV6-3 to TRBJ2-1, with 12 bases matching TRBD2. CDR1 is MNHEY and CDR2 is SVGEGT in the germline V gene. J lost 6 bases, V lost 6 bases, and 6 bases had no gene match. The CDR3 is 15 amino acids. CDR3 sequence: CASSPLAGGVNEQFF. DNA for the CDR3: TGTGCCAGCAGCCCCCTAGCGGGAGGGGTCAATGAGCAGTTCTTC.

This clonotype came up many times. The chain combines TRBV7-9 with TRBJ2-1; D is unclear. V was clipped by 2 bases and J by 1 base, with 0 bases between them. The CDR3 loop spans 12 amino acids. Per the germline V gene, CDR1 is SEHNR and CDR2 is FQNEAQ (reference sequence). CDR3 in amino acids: CASSLSYNEQFF. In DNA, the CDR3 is TGTGCCAGCAGCTTATCCTACAATGAGCAGTTCTTC.

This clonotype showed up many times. The CDR3 nucleotides are TGCGCCAGCAGCTTATACGGACAGGGACGGTATCAGCCCCAGCATTTT. The encoded protein is CASSLYGQGRYQPQHF. This chain links TRBV5-1 with TRBJ1-5; 8 bases line up with TRBD1. This CDR3 contains 16 residues. Germline V lookup: CDR1 SGHRS, CDR2 YFSETQ. Trimming took 2 bases from V and 5 from J; bases not matched to a gene: 9.

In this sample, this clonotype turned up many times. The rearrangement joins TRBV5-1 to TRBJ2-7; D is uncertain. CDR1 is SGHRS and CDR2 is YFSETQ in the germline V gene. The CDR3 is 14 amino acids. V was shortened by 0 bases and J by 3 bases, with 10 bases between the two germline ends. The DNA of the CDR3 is TGCGCCAGCAGCTTGGATAGGGTACACTACGAGCAGTACTTC. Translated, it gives CASSLDRVHYEQYF.

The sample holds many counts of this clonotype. CDR3 bases: TGTGCCAGCAGCTTAATAGGGGGGGCAGATACGCAGTATTTT. This codes for CASSLIGGADTQYF. This rearrangement joins TRBV7-2 to TRBJ2-3, with D possibly matching TRBD2 (7 bases). CDR1 is SGHTA, CDR2 FQGNSA, per germline. The CDR3 consists of 14 residues. Trimming left V 2 bases short and J 4 bases short, with 10 bases between.

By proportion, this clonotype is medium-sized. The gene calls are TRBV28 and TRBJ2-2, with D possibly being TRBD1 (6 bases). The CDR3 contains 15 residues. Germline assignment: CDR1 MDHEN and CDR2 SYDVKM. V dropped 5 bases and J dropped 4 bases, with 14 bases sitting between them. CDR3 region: CASSDMGAGTGELFF. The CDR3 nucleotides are TGTGCCAGCAGTGACATGGGGGCAGGCACCGGGGAGCTGTTTTTT.

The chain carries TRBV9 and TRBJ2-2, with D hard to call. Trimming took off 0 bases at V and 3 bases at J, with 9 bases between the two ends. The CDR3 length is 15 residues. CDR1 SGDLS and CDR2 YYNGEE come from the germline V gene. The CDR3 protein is CASSVEQTYTGELFF. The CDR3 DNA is TGTGCCAGCAGCGTAGAACAGACTTACACCGGGGAGCTGTTTTTT.

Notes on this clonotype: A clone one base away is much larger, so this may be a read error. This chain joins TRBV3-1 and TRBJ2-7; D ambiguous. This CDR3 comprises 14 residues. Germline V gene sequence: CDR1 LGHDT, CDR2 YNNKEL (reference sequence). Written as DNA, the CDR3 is TGTGCCAGCAGCCAAGGACTTCTAGGCCACGAGCTGTACTTC. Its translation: CASSQGLLGHELYF.

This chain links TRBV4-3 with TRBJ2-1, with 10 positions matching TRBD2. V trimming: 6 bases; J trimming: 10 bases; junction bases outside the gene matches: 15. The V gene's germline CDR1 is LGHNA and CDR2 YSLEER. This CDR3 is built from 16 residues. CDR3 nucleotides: TGCGCCAGCAGTCCCCCAGGCAGGACTAGCGGTGCCGAGCAGTTCTTC. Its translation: CASSPPGRTSGAEQFF.

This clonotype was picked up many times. This CDR3 reads CASSLKQPQHF. CDR3 nucleotide sequence: TGTGCCAGCAGTTTAAAGCAGCCCCAGCATTTT. The chain recombines TRBV28 with TRBJ1-5; D is ambiguous. V lost 2 bases, J lost 7 bases, and 3 bases lay in between. Germline V gene lookup returns CDR1 MDHEN and CDR2 SYDVKM. The CDR3 runs to 11 residues.

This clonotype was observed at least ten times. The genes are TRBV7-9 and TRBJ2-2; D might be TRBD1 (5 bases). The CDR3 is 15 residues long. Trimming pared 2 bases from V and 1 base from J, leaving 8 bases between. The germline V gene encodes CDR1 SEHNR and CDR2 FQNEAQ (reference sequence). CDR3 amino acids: CASSLLQGNTGELFF. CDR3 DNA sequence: TGTGCCAGCAGCTTATTGCAGGGGAACACCGGGGAGCTGTTTTTT.

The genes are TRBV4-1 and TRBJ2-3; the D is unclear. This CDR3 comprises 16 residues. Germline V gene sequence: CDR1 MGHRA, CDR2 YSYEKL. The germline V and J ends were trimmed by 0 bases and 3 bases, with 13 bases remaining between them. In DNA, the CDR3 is TGCGCCAGCAGCCAAGATACGGCTCTAGGTACAGATACGCAGTATTTT. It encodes CASSQDTALGTDTQYF.

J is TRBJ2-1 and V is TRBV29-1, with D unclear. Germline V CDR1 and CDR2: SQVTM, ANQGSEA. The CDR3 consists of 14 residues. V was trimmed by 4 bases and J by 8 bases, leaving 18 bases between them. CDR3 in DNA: TGCAGCGTTGCCAGGCTTCTCGGTTCCTATGAGCAGTTCTTC. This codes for CSVARLLGSYEQFF.

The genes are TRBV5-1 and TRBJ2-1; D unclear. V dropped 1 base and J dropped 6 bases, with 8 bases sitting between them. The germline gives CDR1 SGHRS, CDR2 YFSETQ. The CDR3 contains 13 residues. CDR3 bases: TGCGCCAGCAGCTTGTCGATCCTCAATGAGCAGTTCTTC. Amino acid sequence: CASSLSILNEQFF. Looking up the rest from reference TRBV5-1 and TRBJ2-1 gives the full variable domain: KAGVTQTPRYLIKTRGQQVTLSCSPISGHRSVSWYQQTPGQGLQFLFEYFSETQRNKGNFPGRFSGRQFSNSRSEMNVSTLELGDSALYLCASSLSILNEQFFGPGTRLTVL.

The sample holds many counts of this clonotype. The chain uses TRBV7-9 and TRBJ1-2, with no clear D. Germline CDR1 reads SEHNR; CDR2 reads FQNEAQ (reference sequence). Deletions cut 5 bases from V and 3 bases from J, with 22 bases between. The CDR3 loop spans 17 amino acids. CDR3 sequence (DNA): TGTGCCAGCAGCCCTCTATTGCCACGAGGAGGAGACTATGGCTACACCTTC. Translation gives CASSPLLPRGGDYGYTF.